The clone carrying this T cell receptor beta chain was picked up a small number of times. The data were taken from a study of blood T cells in healthy people across ages. With a J-beta primer mix and a sample-barcoded 5' primer, a second PCR ran about 7 to 11 cycles. Each single sample gave us at least 2.5 million CDR3-containing paired-end reads. One entry per CDR3 protein results from TCRdb running MiXCR on the 5' RACE reads. The table has 800,000 to 950,000 distinct CDR3 sequences, about 48% seen once. Material for sequencing was blood. The TCR originated in a man aged 25-40 years in good health.

This chain's CDR3 is CASSSARGAGNEQFF. The CDR3 nucleotides are TGTGCCAGCAGCTCCGCAAGGGGAGCCGGGAATGAGCAGTTCTTC. The rearrangement joins TRBV7-6 to TRBJ2-1; D tentatively reads TRBD1 or TRBD2 (5 bases each). Germline values: CDR1 SGHVS, CDR2 FNYEAQ. The CDR3 runs to 15 residues. Trimming took 4 bases from V and 7 from J, leaving 17 bases between them.